The 8 T cell receptor beta chains in this list originate from one sample, sequenced in a study of cytomegalovirus exposure and HLA in healthy donors. PCR employed 60 Vbeta and 13 Jbeta primers. TCRdb's table, derived via immunoSEQ multiplex PCR, lists solely in-frame clones and lacks some. The sample contains 130,000 or so clones, more than 70% of which appear only once. The source material was PBMCs. Receptors originate from a man in his forties or fifties in good health and CMV-seronegative.

The V and J genes are TRBV5-1 and TRBJ2-7; maybe TRBD1 (5 bases). The V end lost 2 bases, the J end lost 0 bases, and 9 bases lay between the germline ends. The CDR3 loop spans 14 amino acids. CDR1 and CDR2 from the germline V gene are SGHRS and YFSETQ. CDR3: CASSFRQTSYEQYF. The CDR3 DNA reads as TGCGCCAGCAGCTTTCGACAGACCTCCTACGAGCAGTACTTC.

The CDR3 is CASRQGRYNEQFF. The CDR3, as DNA: TGTGCCAGCAGACAGGGAAGATACAATGAGCAGTTCTTC. This chain joins TRBV6-5 and TRBJ2-1; a weak D match, TRBD1 (6 bases). The CDR3 contains 13 residues. The V and J ends lost 6 bases and 4 bases respectively, with 10 bases between them. The V gene's germline CDR1 is MNHEY and CDR2 SVGAGI.

V gene TRBV18 combines with J gene TRBJ1-2; TRBD1 matches at 10 bases. There are 17 residues in the CDR3. V shed 3 bases, J shed 5 bases, and the junction held 12 bases outside the gene matches. Germline values: CDR1 KGHSH, CDR2 LQKENI. The CDR3 sequence is CASSPSKDRGAQYGYTF. The CDR3 DNA sequence: TGTGCCAGCTCACCCTCAAAGGACAGGGGGGCCCAGTATGGCTACACCTTC.

V usage is TRBV2 and J usage is TRBJ1-5; D may be TRBD1 (6 bases). This CDR3 spans 16 amino acids. Per germline, CDR1 SNHLY and CDR2 FYNNEI. V lost 1 base, J lost 2 bases, and 12 bases lay in between. This CDR3 reads CASSEGTGRRNQPQHF. Here the CDR3 DNA reads TGTGCCAGCAGTGAAGGAACAGGGCGACGCAATCAGCCCCAGCATTTT.

This clone was observed a few times. The chain recombines TRBV7-3 with TRBJ2-7; possible D gene TRBD1, 5 bases. This CDR3 is 13 amino acids long. Germline assignment: CDR1 SGHTA and CDR2 FQGTGA. V lost 3 bases and J 3 bases, leaving 9 bases between the germline ends. For the CDR3, the DNA is TGTGCCAGCAGCTTGGGGCCCAACTACGAGCAGTACTTC. The encoded protein is CASSLGPNYEQYF.

The chain couples TRBV19 to TRBJ2-1, with D tentatively TRBD2 (5 bases). The germline CDR1 and CDR2 sequences are LNHDA and SQIVND (reference sequence). With 4 bases removed from V and 8 bases from J, the gap between germline ends came to 18 bases. The CDR3 sequence is 15 residues long. As DNA, the CDR3 is TGTGCCAGTAGTAGGCGGACTGGGATTATATATGAGCAGTTCTTC. This encodes CASSRRTGIIYEQFF. Using reference TRBV19 and TRBJ2-1 for the parts outside the CDR3, the full variable domain is DGGITQSPKYLFRKEGQNVTLSCEQNLNHDAMYWYRQDPGQGLRLIYYSQIVNDFQKGDIAEGYSVSREKKESFPLTVTSAQKNPTAFYLCASSRRTGIIYEQFFGPGTRLTVL.

The chain combines TRBV30 with TRBJ2-5; D possibly corresponds to TRBD1 (5 bases). V lost 3 bases and J 1 base, leaving 18 bases between the germline ends. The germline V gene encodes CDR1 GTSNPN and CDR2 SVGIG (reference sequence). CDR3 length: 16 residues. The CDR3 DNA sequence: TGTGCCTGGAGGAGTACCGGATATCAGGGCCAAGAGACCCAGTACTTC. This gives the protein CAWRSTGYQGQETQYF.

The chain uses TRBV10-1 and TRBJ1-1, with TRBD1 as a possible D gene (5 bases). Germline V gene sequence: CDR1 WNHNN, CDR2 SYGVQD (reference sequence). V was pared by 3 bases and J by 5 bases, with 10 bases between. The CDR3 is 13 residues long. CDR3 protein: CASSEGVRTEAFF. The CDR3 DNA follows: TGCGCCAGCAGTGAAGGGGTTCGAACTGAAGCTTTCTTT.